This is a list of T cell receptor beta chains from one sample in a study of blood T cell repertoires in COVID-19. Using immunoSEQ multiplex PCR, the repertoire was profiled, and TCRdb retains in-frame clones only, with some absent. The repertoire consists of fewer than 200,000 clones, with 75% to 90% occurring once and the leading ten covering nearly 4.5%. The source material was PBMCs or T cells enriched from blood (not recorded which). The receptors come from a woman aged 45-59 years who had recovered from COVID-19. CDR3s include the opening cysteine and the closing phenylalanine or tryptophan. The order of the fields is clone size, J gene, D gene, V gene, CDR3 DNA, CDR3 protein. D genes are given only for firm matches. A row's size may be missing; if present it is once, few, many or a size class.

. | TRBJ1-2 | . | TRBV3-1/TRBV3-2 | TGTGCCAGCAGCCAAAGAGGAGGCTACACCTTC | CASSQRGGYTF
. | TRBJ1-3 | TRBD1 | TRBV9 | TGTGCCAGCAGCGCCCCCATTACAGGGGTCTCTGGAAACACCATATATTTT | CASSAPITGVSGNTIYF
. | TRBJ2-5 | TRBD1 | TRBV6-4 | TGTGCCAGTGCCTCCGGACAGGGAAAAGAGACCCAGTACTTC | CASASGQGKETQYF
. | TRBJ1-4 | . | TRBV4-1 | TGCGCCAGCAGACGGGTTTTGGATGAAAAACTGTTTTTT | CASRRVLDEKLFF
. | TRBJ2-5 | . | TRBV24-1 | TGTGCCACCAGTGACACAGGTGGTGGGCAAGAGACCCAGTACTTC | CATSDTGGGQETQYF
once | TRBJ2-1 | TRBD2 | TRBV9 | TGTGCCAGCAGCGTAGCTGAAGCGGGGAAGCAGTTCTTC | CASSVAEAGKQFF
. | TRBJ1-5 | TRBD1 | TRBV6-1 | TGTGCCAGCAGTGAAAGGGGACAGGGAAATCAGCCCCAGCATTTT | CASSERGQGNQPQHF
. | TRBJ1-4 | . | TRBV6-6 | TGTGCCAGCACTCACATCCCGGGGGCTAATGAAAAACTGTTTTTT | CASTHIPGANEKLFF
once | TRBJ1-5 | . | TRBV7-6 | TGTGCCAGCAGCTTGGCCCCAGGGGATCAGCCCCAGCATTTT | CASSLAPGDQPQHF
. | TRBJ1-1 | . | TRBV18 | TGTGCCAGCTCACAGACCGGAGGGTCGATCAACACTGAAGCTTTCTTT | CASSQTGGSINTEAFF
. | TRBJ2-5 | . | TRBV30 | TGTGCCTCGATTCGGGCGGGGGCTGAGACCCAGTACTTC | CASIRAGAETQYF
. | TRBJ1-2 | . | TRBV5-4 | TGTGCCAGCAGCTTGGGCAGGGGTCAGAACTATGGCTACACCTTC | CASSLGRGQNYGYTF
. | TRBJ2-1 | TRBD2 | TRBV9 | TGTGCCAGCAGCGCCCGGGGGGGTGAGCAGTTCTTC | CASSARGGEQFF
. | TRBJ1-1 | TRBD1 | TRBV19 | TGTGCCAGTACCTCCGGGACAGCCTCGAACACTGAAGCTTTCTTT | CASTSGTASNTEAFF
. | TRBJ2-2 | TRBD1 | TRBV20-1 | TGCAGTGCTAGTTTGGTCTTAGGGACAGCGAACACCGGGGAGCTGTTTTTT | CSASLVLGTANTGELFF